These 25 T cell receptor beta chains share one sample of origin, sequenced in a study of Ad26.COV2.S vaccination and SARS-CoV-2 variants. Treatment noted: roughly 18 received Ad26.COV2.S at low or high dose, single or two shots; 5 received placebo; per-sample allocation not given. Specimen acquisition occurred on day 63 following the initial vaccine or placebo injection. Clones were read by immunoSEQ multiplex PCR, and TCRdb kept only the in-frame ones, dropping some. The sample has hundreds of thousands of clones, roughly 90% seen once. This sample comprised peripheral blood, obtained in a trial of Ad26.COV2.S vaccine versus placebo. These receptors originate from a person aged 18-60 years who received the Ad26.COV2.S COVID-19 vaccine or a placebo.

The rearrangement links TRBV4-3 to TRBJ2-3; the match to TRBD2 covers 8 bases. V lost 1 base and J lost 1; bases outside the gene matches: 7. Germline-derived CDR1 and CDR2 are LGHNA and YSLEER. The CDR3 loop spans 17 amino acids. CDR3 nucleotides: TGCGCCAGCAGCCAAGGAACTAGCGGAAGAGGCACAGATACGCAGTATTTT. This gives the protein CASSQGTSGRGTDTQYF.

CDR3 bases: TGTGCCATCAGACCAGCACGACAGAACACCGGGGAGCTGTTTTTT. The encoded protein is CAIRPARQNTGELFF. The chain employs TRBV10-3 and TRBJ2-2, with no clear D. Germline V gene sequence: CDR1 ENHRY, CDR2 SYGVKD. CDR3 size: 15 residues. The V and J ends lost 6 bases and 1 base respectively, with 12 bases between them.

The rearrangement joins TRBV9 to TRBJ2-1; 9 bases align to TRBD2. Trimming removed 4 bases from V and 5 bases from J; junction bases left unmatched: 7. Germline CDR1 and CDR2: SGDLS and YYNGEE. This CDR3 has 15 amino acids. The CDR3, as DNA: TGTGCCAGCAGCCCCCGACTAGCGGACCACAATGAGCAGTTCTTC. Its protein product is CASSPRLADHNEQFF.

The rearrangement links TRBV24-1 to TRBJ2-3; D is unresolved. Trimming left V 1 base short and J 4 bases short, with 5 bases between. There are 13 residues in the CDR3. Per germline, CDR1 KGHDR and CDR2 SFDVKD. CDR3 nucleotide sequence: TGTGCCACCAGTGATTTAGCAGCAGATACGCAGTATTTT. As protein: CATSDLAADTQYF.

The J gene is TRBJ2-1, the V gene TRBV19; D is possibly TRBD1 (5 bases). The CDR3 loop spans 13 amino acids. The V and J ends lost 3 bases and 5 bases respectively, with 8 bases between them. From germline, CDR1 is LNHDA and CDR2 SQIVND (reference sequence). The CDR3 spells CASSIQGDNEQFF. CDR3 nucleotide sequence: TGTGCCAGTAGTATCCAGGGCGACAATGAGCAGTTCTTC.

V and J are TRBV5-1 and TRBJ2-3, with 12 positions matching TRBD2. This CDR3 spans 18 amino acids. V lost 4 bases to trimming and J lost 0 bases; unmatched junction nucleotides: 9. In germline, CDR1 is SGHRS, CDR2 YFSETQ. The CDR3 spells CASSHRALAGGSTDTQYF. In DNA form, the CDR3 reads TGCGCCAGCAGCCATAGGGCACTAGCGGGGGGAAGCACAGATACGCAGTATTTT.

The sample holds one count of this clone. Written as DNA, the CDR3 is TGTGCCAGCTCACGACAGGGGACATCGAACACCGGGGAGCTGTTTTTT. Its translation: CASSRQGTSNTGELFF. The V call is TRBV18, the J call TRBJ2-2; 8 bases match TRBD1. The CDR3 consists of 16 residues. The V segment lost 4 bases and the J segment 0 bases; nucleotides outside the gene matches: 4. CDR1 KGHSH and CDR2 LQKENI come from the germline V gene.

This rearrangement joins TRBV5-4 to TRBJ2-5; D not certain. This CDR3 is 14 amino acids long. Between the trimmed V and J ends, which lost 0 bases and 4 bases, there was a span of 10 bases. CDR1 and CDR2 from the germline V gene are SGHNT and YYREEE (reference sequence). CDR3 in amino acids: CASSLGLGLETQYF. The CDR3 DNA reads TGTGCCAGCAGCTTGGGTTTGGGCCTAGAGACCCAGTACTTC.

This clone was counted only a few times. The CDR3 DNA is TGTGCCAGCAGTTACGATCGACTAGCGGGGTTCACCGGGGAGCTGTTTTTT. Translation gives CASSYDRLAGFTGELFF. The chain joins TRBV6-2 or TRBV6-3 to TRBJ2-2; TRBD2 aligns across 11 bases. The J segment lost 4 bases and the V segment lost 2 bases, leaving 6 bases of the junction unmatched. This CDR3 is 17 amino acids long. Germline CDR1 and CDR2: MNHEY and SVGEGT.

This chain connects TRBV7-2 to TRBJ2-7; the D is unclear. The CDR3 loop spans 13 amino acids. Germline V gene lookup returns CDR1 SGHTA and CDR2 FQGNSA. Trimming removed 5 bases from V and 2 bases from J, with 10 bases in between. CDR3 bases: TGTGCCAGCAGCATGTTCTCAGCCTACGAGCAGTACTTC. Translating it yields CASSMFSAYEQYF.

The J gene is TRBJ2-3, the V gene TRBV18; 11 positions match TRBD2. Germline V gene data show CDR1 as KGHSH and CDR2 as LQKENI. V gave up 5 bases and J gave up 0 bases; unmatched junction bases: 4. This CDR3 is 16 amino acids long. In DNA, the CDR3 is TGTGCCAGCTCAACGACTAGCGGGACTAGCACAGATACGCAGTATTTT. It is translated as CASSTTSGTSTDTQYF.

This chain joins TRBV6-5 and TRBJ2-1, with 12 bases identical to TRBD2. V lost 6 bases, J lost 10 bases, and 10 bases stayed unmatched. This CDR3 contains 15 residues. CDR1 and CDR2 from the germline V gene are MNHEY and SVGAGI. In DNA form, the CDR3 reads TGTGCCAGCAGCAAAGCACTAGCGGGAGGTGGGGAGCAGTTCTTC. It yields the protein CASSKALAGGGEQFF.

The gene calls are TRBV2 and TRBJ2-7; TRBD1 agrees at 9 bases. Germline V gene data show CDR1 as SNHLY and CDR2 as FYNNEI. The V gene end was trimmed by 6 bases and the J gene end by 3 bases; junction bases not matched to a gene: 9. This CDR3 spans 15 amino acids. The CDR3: CASRIQGASIYEQYF. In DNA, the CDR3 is TGTGCCAGCAGGATACAGGGGGCATCGATCTACGAGCAGTACTTC.

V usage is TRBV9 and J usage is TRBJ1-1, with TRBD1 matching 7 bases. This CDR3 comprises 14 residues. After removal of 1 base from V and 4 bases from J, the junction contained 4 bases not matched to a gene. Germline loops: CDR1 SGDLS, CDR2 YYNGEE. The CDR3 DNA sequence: TGTGCCAGCAGCGTAAAGGGGGCGTCCACTGAAGCTTTCTTT. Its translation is CASSVKGASTEAFF.

CDR3 region: CASSLGQGGSYGYTF. CDR3 bases: TGCGCCAGCAGCTTGGGACAGGGCGGAAGCTATGGCTACACCTTC. The chain links TRBV5-1 to TRBJ1-2; 7 nucleotides agree with TRBD1. The CDR3 is 15 amino acids. The ends lost 0 bases at V and 4 bases at J; junction bases unmatched: 6. CDR1 is SGHRS, CDR2 YFSETQ, per germline.

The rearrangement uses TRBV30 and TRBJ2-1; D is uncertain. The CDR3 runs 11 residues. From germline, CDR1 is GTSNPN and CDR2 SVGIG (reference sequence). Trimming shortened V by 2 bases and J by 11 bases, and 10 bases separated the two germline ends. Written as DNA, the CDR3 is TGTGCCTGGAGTTCCTCACTTAAGCAGTTCTTC. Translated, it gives CAWSSSLKQFF.

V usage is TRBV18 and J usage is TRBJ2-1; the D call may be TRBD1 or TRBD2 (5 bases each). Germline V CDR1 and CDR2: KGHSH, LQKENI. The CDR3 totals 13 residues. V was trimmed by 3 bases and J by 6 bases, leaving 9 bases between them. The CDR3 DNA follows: TGTGCCAGCTCACCCAGGGACCCCAATGAGCAGTTCTTC. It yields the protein CASSPRDPNEQFF.

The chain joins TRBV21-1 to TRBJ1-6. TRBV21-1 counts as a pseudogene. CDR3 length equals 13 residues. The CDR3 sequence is CANSGGRNSPLHF. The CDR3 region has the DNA TGTGCCAATTCCGGGGGGCGTAATTCACCCCTCCACTTT.

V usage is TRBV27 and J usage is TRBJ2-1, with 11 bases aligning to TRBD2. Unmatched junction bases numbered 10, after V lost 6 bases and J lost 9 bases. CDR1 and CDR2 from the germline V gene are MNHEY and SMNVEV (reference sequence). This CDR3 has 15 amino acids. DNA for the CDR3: TGTGCCAGCAGACGCCGAGTAGCGGGAGGGTTTGAGCAGTTCTTC. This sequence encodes CASRRRVAGGFEQFF.

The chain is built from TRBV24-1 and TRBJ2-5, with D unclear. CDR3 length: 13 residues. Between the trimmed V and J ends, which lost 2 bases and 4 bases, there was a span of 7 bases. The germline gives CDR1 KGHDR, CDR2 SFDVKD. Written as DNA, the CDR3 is TGTGCCACCAGTGATTGGGCAGTAGAGACCCAGTACTTC. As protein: CATSDWAVETQYF.

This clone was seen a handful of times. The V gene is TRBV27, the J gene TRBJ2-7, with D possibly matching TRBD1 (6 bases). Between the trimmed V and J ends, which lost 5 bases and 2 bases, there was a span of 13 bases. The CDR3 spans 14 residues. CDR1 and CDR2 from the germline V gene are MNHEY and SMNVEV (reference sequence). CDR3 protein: CASSGWDKTYEQYF. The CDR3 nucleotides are TGTGCCAGCAGTGGATGGGACAAGACCTACGAGCAGTACTTC.

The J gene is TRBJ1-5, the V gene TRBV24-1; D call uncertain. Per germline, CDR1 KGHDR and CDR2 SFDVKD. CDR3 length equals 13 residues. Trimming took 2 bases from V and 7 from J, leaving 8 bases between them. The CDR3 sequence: CATSDYKDQPQHF. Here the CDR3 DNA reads TGTGCCACCAGTGATTATAAGGACCAGCCCCAGCATTTT.

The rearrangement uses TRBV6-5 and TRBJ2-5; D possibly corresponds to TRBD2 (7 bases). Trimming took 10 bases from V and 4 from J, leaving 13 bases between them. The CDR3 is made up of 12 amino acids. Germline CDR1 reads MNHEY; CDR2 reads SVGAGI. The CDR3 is CATTGRGETQYF. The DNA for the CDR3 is TGTGCCACCACAGGGAGGGGAGAGACCCAGTACTTC.

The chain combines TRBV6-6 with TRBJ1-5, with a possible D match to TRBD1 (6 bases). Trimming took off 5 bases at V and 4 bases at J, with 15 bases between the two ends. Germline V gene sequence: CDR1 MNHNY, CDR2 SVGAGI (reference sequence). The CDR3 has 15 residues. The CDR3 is CASSNQGNGNQPQHF. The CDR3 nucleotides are TGTGCCAGCAGTAATCAGGGGAACGGGAATCAGCCCCAGCATTTT.

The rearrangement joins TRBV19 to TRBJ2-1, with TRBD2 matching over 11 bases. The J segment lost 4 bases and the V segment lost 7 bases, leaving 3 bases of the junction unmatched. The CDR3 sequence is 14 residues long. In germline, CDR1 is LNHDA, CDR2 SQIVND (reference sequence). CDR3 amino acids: CASTRLAGYNEQFF. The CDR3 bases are TGTGCCAGTACGAGACTAGCGGGGTACAATGAGCAGTTCTTC. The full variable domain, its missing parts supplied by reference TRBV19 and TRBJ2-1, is DGGITQSPKYLFRKEGQNVTLSCEQNLNHDAMYWYRQDPGQGLRLIYYSQIVNDFQKGDIAEGYSVSREKKESFPLTVTSAQKNPTAFYLCASTRLAGYNEQFFGPGTRLTVL.